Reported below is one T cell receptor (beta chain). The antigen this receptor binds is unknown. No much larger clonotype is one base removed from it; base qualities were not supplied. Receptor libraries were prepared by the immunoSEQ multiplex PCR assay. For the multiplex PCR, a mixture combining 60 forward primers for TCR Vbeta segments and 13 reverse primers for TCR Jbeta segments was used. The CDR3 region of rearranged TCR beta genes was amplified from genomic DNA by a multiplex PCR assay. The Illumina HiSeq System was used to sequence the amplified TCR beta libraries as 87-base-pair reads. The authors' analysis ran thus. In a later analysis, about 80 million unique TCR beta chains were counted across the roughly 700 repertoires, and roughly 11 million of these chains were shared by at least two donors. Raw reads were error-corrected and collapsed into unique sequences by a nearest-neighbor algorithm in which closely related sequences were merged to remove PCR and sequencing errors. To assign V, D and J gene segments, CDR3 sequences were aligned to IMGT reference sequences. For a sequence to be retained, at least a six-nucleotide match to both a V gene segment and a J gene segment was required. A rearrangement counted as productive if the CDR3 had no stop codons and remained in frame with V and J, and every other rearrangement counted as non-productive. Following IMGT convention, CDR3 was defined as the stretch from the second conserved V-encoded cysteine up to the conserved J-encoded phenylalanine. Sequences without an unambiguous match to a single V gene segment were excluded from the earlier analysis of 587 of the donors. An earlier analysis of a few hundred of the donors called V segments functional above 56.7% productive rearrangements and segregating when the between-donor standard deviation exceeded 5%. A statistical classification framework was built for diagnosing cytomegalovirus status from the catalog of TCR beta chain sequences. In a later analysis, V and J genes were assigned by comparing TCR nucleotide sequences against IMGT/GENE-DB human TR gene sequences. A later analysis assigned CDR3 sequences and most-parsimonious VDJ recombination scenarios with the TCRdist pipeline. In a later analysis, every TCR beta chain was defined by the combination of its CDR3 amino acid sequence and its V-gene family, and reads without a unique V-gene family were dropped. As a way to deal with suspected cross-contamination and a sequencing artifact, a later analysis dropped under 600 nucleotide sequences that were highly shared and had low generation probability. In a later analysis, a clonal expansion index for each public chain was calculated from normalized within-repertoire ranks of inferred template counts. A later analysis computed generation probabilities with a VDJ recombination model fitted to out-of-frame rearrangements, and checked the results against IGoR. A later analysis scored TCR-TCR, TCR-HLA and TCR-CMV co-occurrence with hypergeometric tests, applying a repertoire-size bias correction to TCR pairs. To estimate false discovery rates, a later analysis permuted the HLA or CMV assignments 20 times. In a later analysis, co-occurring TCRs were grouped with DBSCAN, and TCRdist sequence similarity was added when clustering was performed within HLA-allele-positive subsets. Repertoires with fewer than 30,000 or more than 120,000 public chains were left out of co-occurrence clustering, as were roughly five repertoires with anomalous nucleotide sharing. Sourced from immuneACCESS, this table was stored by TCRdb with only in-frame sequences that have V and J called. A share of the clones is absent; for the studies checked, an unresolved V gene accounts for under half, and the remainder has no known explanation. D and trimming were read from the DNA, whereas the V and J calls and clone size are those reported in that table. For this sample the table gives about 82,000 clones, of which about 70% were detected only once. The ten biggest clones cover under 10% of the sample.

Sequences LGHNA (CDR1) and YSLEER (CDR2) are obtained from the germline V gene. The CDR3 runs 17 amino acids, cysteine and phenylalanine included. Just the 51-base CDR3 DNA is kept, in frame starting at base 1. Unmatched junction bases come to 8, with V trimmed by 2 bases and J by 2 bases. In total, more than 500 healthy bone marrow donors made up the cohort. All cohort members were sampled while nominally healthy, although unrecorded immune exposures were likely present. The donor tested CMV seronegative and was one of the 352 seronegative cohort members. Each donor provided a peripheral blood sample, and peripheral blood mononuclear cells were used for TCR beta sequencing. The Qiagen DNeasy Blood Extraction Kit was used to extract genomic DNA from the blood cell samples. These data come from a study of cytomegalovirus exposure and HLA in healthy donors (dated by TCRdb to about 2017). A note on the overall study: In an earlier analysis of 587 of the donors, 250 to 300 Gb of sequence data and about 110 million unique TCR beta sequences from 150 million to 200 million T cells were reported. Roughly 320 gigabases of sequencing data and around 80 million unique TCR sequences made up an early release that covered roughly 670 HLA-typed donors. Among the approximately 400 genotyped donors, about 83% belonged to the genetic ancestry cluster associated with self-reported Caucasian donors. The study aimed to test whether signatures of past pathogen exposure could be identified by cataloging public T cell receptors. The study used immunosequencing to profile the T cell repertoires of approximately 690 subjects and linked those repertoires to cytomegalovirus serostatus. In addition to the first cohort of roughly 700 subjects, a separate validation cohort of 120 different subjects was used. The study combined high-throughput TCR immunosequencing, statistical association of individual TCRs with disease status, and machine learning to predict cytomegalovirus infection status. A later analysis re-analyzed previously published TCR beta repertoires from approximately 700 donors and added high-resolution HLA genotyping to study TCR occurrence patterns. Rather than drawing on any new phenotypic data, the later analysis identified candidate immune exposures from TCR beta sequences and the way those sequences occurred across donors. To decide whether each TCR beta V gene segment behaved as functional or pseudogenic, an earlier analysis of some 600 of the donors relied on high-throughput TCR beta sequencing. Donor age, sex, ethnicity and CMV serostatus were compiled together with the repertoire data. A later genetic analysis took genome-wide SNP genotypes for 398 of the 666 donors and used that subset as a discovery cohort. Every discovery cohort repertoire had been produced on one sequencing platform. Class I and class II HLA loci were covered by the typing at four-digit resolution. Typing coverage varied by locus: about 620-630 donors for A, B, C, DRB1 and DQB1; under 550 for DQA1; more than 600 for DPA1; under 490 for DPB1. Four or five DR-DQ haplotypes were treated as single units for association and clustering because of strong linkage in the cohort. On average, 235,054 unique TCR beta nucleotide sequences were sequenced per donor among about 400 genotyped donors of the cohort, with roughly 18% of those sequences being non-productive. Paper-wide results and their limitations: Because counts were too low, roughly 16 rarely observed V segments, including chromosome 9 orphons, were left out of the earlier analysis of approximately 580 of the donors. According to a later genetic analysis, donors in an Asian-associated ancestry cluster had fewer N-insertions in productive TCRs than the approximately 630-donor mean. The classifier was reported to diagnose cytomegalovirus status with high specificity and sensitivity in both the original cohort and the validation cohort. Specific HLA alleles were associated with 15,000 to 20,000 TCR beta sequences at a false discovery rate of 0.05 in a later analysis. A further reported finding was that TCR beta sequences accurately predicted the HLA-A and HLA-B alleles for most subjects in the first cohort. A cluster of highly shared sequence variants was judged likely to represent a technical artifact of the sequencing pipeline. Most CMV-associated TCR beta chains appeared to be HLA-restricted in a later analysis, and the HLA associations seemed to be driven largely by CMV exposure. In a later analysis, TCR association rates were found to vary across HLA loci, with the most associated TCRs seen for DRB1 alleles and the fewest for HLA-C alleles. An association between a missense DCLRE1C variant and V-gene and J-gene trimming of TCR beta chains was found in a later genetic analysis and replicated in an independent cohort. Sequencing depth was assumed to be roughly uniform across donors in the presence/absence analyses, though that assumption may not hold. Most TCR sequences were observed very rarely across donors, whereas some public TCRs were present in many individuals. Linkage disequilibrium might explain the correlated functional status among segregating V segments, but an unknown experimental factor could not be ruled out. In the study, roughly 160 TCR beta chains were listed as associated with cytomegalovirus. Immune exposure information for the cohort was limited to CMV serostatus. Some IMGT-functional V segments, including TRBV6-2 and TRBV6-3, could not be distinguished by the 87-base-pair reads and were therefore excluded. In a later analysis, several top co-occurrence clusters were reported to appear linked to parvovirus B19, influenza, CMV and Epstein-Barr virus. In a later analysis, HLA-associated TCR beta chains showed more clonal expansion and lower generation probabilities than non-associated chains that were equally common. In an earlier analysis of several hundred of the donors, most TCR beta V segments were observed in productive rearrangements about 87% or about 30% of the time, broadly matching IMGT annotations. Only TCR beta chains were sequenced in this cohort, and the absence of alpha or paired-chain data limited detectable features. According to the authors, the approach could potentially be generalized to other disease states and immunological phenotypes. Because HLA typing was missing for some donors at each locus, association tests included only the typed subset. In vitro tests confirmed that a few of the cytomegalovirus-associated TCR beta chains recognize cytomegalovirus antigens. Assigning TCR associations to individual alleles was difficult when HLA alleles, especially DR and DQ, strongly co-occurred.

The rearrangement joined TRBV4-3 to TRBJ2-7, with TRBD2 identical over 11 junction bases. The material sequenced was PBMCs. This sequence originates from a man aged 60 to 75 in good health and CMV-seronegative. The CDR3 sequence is CASSQQLPTSGAYEQYF. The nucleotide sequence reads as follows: TGCGCCAGCAGCCAACAACTCCCGACTAGCGGGGCCTACGAGCAGTACTTC.